This TCR beta chain derives from a study of cytomegalovirus exposure and HLA in healthy donors. The count of this clone is one. The antigen remains unidentified. There are 16 residues in the CDR3. Germline CDR1 SNHLY, CDR2 FYNNEI. V lost 8 bases and J lost 3, with 22 bases in between. General study points: Researchers reported in a later analysis that a missense DCLRE1C variant was tied to TCR beta V- and J-gene trimming.

Primers: 60 Vbeta forward and 13 Jbeta reverse. Method: immunoSEQ multiplex PCR; TCRdb's copy keeps in-frame clones and lacks some. The data contain 150,000 to 170,000 clones, 70% to 90% of them singletons. The clonotype originates from a woman aged 40 to 50 in good health and CMV-seropositive. This sequence joins TRBV2 and TRBJ1-1; possibly TRBD1 for D (5 bases). The sample comprised PBMCs. In DNA, the CDR3 is TGTGCCAGCGCCCCCGGTGGGAGGGGATGGGACACTGAAGCTTTCTTT. Protein product: CASAPGGRGWDTEAFF.